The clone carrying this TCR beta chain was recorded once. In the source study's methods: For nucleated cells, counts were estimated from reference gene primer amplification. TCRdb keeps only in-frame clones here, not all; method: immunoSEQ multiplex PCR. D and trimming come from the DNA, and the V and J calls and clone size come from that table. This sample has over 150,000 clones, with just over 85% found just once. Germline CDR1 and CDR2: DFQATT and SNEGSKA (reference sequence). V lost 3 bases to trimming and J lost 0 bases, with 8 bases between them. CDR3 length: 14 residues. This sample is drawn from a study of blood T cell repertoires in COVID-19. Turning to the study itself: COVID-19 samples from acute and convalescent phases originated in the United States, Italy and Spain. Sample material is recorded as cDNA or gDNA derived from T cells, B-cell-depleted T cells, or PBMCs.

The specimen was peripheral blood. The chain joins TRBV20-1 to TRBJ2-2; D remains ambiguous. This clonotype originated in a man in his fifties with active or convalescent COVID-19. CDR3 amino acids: CSASVASNTGELFF. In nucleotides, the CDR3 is TGCAGTGCTAGTGTAGCCTCGAACACCGGGGAGCTGTTTTTT.